The entry below describes one T cell receptor (beta chain). Its antigen remains unidentified. These data belong to a study of cytomegalovirus exposure and HLA in healthy donors. Trimming took 5 bases from V and 2 from J, leaving 13 bases between them. This CDR3 is 16 amino acids long. Germline loops: CDR1 PRHDT, CDR2 FYEKMQ (reference sequence). The study, taken as a whole, reports: The likely explanation for a cluster of highly shared sequence variants was sequencing artifact.

This PCR relied on a set of 60 Vbeta primers and 13 Jbeta primers. This table comes from immunoSEQ multiplex PCR, and its TCRdb copy is limited to in-frame clones, with some not included. The top ten clones hold approximately 4.3% of a sample with 270,000 or so clones, about nine tenths of them seen once. The sample was PBMCs. This receptor was obtained from a man aged 35-49 years in good health and CMV-seropositive. The rearrangement links TRBV13 to TRBJ2-6; no clear D. CDR3 loop: CASSPREYPGANVLTF. The CDR3 nucleotides read TGTGCCAGCAGCCCCCGTGAGTACCCTGGGGCCAACGTCCTGACTTTC.